Each of the 3 T cell receptor beta chains below was sequenced from the same sample in a study of blood T cell repertoires in COVID-19. Libraries were prepared by immunoSEQ multiplex PCR; TCRdb keeps only in-frame clonotypes and omits some of them. The sample consists of some 110,000 clones, 85% to 90% of them appearing once. The sample comprised peripheral blood. These receptors originate from a human donor in a cohort sampled during active COVID-19.

The genes are TRBV20-1 and TRBJ2-5; D ambiguous. CDR1 and CDR2 from the germline V gene are DFQATT and SNEGSKA (reference sequence). The CDR3 sequence is 11 residues long. V lost 1 base and J lost 4, with 4 bases in between. The CDR3 loop reads CSARASETQYF. The CDR3 DNA reads TGCAGTGCTAGAGCCTCAGAGACCCAGTACTTC.

The chain uses TRBV5-5 and TRBJ1-2, with D perhaps matching TRBD1 (5 bases). Germline CDR1 and CDR2: SGHKS and YYEKEE (reference sequence). V lost 4 bases to trimming and J lost 1 base, with 14 bases between them. The CDR3 consists of 15 residues. The CDR3 loop is CASSLLQGFNYGYTF. The CDR3 nucleotides read TGTGCCAGCAGCCTACTTCAGGGATTTAACTATGGCTACACCTTC.

This chain links TRBV10-1 with TRBJ2-2; 9 bases are a match to TRBD1. CDR1 is WNHNN, CDR2 SYGVQD, per germline (reference sequence). V trimming: 6 bases; J trimming: 1 base; junction bases outside the gene matches: 3. The CDR3 spans 15 residues. The CDR3 DNA reads TGCGCCAGCAGCGAGACAGGGGGGAACACCGGGGAGCTGTTTTTT. The encoded protein is CASSETGGNTGELFF.